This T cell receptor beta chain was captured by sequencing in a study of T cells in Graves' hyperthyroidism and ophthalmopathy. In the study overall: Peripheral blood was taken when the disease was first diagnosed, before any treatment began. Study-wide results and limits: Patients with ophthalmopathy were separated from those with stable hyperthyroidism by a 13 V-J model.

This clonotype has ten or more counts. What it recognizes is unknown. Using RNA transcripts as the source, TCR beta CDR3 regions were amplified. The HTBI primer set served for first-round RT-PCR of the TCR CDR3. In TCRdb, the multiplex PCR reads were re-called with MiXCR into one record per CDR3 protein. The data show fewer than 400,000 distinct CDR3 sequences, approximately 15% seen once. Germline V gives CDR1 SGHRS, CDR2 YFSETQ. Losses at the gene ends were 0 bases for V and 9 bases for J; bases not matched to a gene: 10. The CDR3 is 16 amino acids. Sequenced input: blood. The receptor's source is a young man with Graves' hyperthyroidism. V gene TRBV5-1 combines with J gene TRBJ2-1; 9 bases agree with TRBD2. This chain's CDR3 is CASSLAPTSGNSEQFF. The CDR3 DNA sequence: TGCGCCAGCAGCTTGGCCCCGACTAGCGGTAACAGTGAGCAGTTCTTC.